The rows below give T cell receptor beta chains drawn from one sample of a study of T cell repertoires in cytomegalovirus infection. TCRdb recomputed calls from the reads with MiXCR, one row per CDR3 protein. The sample includes approximately 750,000 distinct CDR3 sequences, less than 40% of them seen just once. The sample comprised PBMCs. The receptors originated from a human donor in good health (CMV status not recorded). Some clones in this sample may be carry-over from other donors' samples. CDR3s include the opening cysteine and the closing phenylalanine or tryptophan. D genes are given only for firm matches. Size tells how often a clone was seen (once, few, many) or the class of an expanded clone, and some rows leave it out.

D gene,CDR3 length,J gene,V gene,clone size,CDR3 DNA,CDR3 protein
-,14,TRBJ2-5,TRBV12-3/TRBV12-4,few,TGTGCCAGCAGTTTCCGTCGGATTCCGGGGGCCCAGTACTTC,CASSFRRIPGAQYF
TRBD2,19,TRBJ2-7,TRBV6-1,-,TGTGCCAGCAGCGCCCGACCCACCAACGCTGGACTAGCGGGCTACGAGCAGTACTTC,CASSARPTNAGLAGYEQYF
-,16,TRBJ2-3,TRBV5-3,-,TGTGCCAGCAGCTTGGTAGGACAGCGAAGCACAGATACGCAGTATTTT,CASSLVGQRSTDTQYF
TRBD1,15,TRBJ2-2,TRBV12-3/TRBV12-4,-,TGTGCCAGCAGTACCGGGACAGGGTCCACCGGGGAGCTGTTTTTT,CASSTGTGSTGELFF
-,16,TRBJ1-4,TRBV11-2,few,TGTGCCAGCAGCTTAGAAGTTCTCAGGGGCGCTGAAAAACTGTTTTTT,CASSLEVLRGAEKLFF
TRBD1,18,TRBJ1-4,TRBV7-6,-,TGTGCCAGCAGCCCTACCCCGGGACAGGGGGCCTCAGGCGAAAAACTGTTTTTT,CASSPTPGQGASGEKLFF
-,17,TRBJ1-3,TRBV9,once,TGTGCCAGCAGCGTAACCGGGACGCCTGTCTCTGGAAACACCATATATTTT,CASSVTGTPVSGNTIYF
-,15,TRBJ1-1,TRBV20-1,few,TGCAGTGCTAAGCAGGAGTTACCGGGGGCGAAGAGGGCTTTCTTT,CSAKQELPGAKRAFF
TRBD1,13,TRBJ1-5,TRBV20-1,-,TGCAGTGCTAGAAGGACAGGGGATCAGCCCCAGCATTTT,CSARRTGDQPQHF
TRBD2,15,TRBJ2-3,TRBV7-2,many,TGTGCCAGCAGCCGAGGACTAGCGGTCTCAGATACGCAGTATTTT,CASSRGLAVSDTQYF
-,16,TRBJ1-5,TRBV12-3/TRBV12-4,few,TGTGCCAGCAGTTTATCTTGGGGGTATAGCAATCAGCCCCAGCATTTT,CASSLSWGYSNQPQHF
-,16,TRBJ2-1,TRBV5-8,-,TGTGCCAGCAGCATTTCAGGGGTGTATTCCTACAATGAGCAGTTCTTC,CASSISGVYSYNEQFF
TRBD1,15,TRBJ1-5,TRBV20-1,-,TGCAGTGCTAGAGATCACAGGGGAGGCAATCAGCCCCAGCATTTT,CSARDHRGGNQPQHF
-,13,TRBJ1-1,TRBV20-1,few,TGCAGTGCTAGAGGCGGGGGGAACACTGAAGCTTTCTTT,CSARGGGNTEAFF
-,12,TRBJ2-5,TRBV2,-,TGTGCCAGCCGCGACATTTCTGAGACCCAGTACTTC,CASRDISETQYF
TRBD2,19,TRBJ2-4,TRBV9,-,TGTGCCAGCAGCGCAGAGGGACTAGCGGGGGGTTTAGCCAAAAACATTCAGTACTTC,CASSAEGLAGGLAKNIQYF
TRBD2,13,TRBJ2-1,TRBV4-1,few,TGCGCCAGCGATCCGGGGGGGGCGAATGAGCAGTTCTTC,CASDPGGANEQFF
-,14,TRBJ2-3,TRBV12-3/TRBV12-4,-,TGTTCCAGCAGTTTCGGGATAGGCACAGATACGCAGTATTTT,CSSSFGIGTDTQYF
TRBD2,18,TRBJ2-1,TRBV10-2,-,TGCGCCAGCAGTGAACTAGCGGGGGGGGATAGCTCCTACAATGAGCAGTTCTTC,CASSELAGGDSSYNEQFF
-,15,TRBJ1-4,TRBV4-1,once,TGCGCCAGCAGCCAAGAGGGAGGGGAAGAGGGGGAACTGTTTTTT,CASSQEGGEEGELFF
-,16,TRBJ1-4,TRBV6-5,few,TGTGCCAGCAGTTACTATGGCAGACCAACTAATGAAAAACTGTTTTTT,CASSYYGRPTNEKLFF
TRBD1,15,TRBJ1-4,TRBV6-1,few,TGTGCCAGCAGTGGGAGACAGGGGCGGAATGAAAAACTGTTTTTT,CASSGRQGRNEKLFF
TRBD1,13,TRBJ2-7,TRBV7-3,-,TGTGCCAGCAGCCCAGGGACAGGTCGGGAGCAGTACTTC,CASSPGTGREQYF
-,15,TRBJ2-5,TRBV9,once,TGTGCCAGCAGCCGCTCAGTGGAGGGACGGGAGACCCAGTACTTC,CASSRSVEGRETQYF
-,16,TRBJ1-2,TRBV12-3/TRBV12-4,-,TGTGCCAGCAGTTTCTCGGTGGGACACAAGACCTATGGCTACAACTTC,CASSFSVGHKTYGYNF
TRBD2,15,TRBJ2-7,TRBV7-9,-,TGTGCCAGCAGCGTGGTGGGGGGGGTCCTCTACAAGCAGTGCTTC,CASSVVGGVLYKQCF
-,17,TRBJ2-2,TRBV7-2,many,TGTGCCAGCAGCTTAAATCCGGGGGGACAGGAGGCCGGGGAGCTGTTTTTT,CASSLNPGGQEAGELFF
-,14,TRBJ1-3,TRBV28,-,TGTGCCAGCTCCCCCCGGGCAAACGGAAACACCATATATTTT,CASSPRANGNTIYF
TRBD1,12,TRBJ1-6,TRBV12-3/TRBV12-4,few,TGTGCCAGCAGCTTCAGGGGGGCACCCCTCCACTTT,CASSFRGAPLHF
-,13,TRBJ2-5,TRBV6-6,-,TGTGCCAGCATACTAGGGGTTCAAGAGACCCAGTACTTC,CASILGVQETQYF
TRBD2,17,TRBJ2-3,TRBV7-3,few,TGTGCCAGCAGCTTAACCGGACTAGCGGGGGGTGTAGATACGCAGTATTTT,CASSLTGLAGGVDTQYF
-,14,TRBJ1-2,TRBV28,-,TGTGCCAGCAGCCCCGGCGATCGGGATTATGGCTACACCTTC,CASSPGDRDYGYTF
-,13,TRBJ2-1,TRBV5-6,few,TGTGCCAGCAGCTTGGGCGGGGTTTCCCCACAGTTCTTC,CASSLGGVSPQFF